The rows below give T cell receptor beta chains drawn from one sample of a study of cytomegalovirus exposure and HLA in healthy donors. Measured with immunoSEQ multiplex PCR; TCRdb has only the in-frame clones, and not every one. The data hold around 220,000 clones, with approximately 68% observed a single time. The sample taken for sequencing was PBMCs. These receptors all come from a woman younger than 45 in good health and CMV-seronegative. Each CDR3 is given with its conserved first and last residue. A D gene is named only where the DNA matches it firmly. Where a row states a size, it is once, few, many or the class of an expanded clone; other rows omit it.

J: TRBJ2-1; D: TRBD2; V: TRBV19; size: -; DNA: TGTGCCAGTAGAATGACTAGCGGGAGTGGTAATGAGCAGTTCTTC; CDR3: CASRMTSGSGNEQFF
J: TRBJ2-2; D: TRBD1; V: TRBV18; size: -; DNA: TGTGCCAGCTCAACAGGGACAGGGCTCACCGGGGAGCTGTTTTTT; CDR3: CASSTGTGLTGELFF
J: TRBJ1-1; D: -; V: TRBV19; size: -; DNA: TGTGCCAGTACAATCCGGGGGTACGGGAACACTGAAGCTTTCTTT; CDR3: CASTIRGYGNTEAFF
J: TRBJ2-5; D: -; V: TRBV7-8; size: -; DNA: TGTGCCAGCACCTTTCGGGAGCGTGGCGAGACCCAGTACTTC; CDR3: CASTFRERGETQYF
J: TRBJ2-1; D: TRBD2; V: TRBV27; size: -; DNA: TGTGCCAGCAGTCCCTATAGGACTAGCGGGGGGGATGATGAGCAGTTCTTC; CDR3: CASSPYRTSGGDDEQFF
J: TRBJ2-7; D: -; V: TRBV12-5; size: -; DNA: TGTGCTAGTGGTTTAGGAGGGGATGGGCGGTACCCCTACGAGCAGTACTTC; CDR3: CASGLGGDGRYPYEQYF
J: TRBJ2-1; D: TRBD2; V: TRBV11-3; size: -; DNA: TGTGCCAGCAGCCTCCTAGCGGGAGGGCTCAATGAGCAGTTCTTC; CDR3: CASSLLAGGLNEQFF
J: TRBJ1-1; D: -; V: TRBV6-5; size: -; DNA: TGTGCCAGCAGTTACTGGGAGGAAGCTTTCTTT; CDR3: CASSYWEEAFF
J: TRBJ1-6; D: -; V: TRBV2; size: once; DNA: TGTGCCAGCAGAGGACAGTCCCGGACCCTCCACTTT; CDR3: CASRGQSRTLHF
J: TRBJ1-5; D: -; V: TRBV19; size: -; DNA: TGTGCCAGTAGCCCCTTGGGGGCAGGGAACAATCAGCCCCAGCATTTT; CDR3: CASSPLGAGNNQPQHF
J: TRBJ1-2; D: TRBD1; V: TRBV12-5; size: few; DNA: TGTGCTAGTGGTCCGAAGCCCTCGACAGGGCGCGAACCGTCCAACTATGGCTACACCTTC; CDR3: CASGPKPSTGREPSNYGYTF
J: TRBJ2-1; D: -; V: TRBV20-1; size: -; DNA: TGCAGTGCTATTGACTATGAGCAGTTCTTC; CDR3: CSAIDYEQFF
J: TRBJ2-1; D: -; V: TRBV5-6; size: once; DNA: TGTGCCAGCAGCCCAGTGGGGAGCTCCTACAATGAGCAGTTCTTC; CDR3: CASSPVGSSYNEQFF
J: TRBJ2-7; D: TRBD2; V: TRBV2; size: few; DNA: TGTGCCAGCAGTGGGCAACGGGGGGTCACCTACGAGCAGTACTTC; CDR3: CASSGQRGVTYEQYF
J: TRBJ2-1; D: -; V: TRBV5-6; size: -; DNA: TGTGCCAGCCTAGCCTCCCCTTCATCCTACAATGAGCAGTTCTTC; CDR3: CASLASPSSYNEQFF
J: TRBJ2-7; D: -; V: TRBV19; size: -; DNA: TGTGCCAGTAGTATATCACAGGGAAGTGTGGGGGAGCAGTACTTC; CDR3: CASSISQGSVGEQYF
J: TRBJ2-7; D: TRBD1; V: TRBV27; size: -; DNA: TGTGCCAGCAGTTTATTAGGGACAGGGAGTGTAGCCTACGAGCAGTACTTC; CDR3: CASSLLGTGSVAYEQYF
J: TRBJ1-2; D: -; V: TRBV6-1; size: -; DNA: TGTGCCAGCAGTGACAGGGGTGTCTATGGCTACACCTTC; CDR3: CASSDRGVYGYTF
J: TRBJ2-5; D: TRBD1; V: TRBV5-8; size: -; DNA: TGTGCCAGCAGCCCGGGGACAGGATCTTGGTTAGAGACCCAGTACTTC; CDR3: CASSPGTGSWLETQYF
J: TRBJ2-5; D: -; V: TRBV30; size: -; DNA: TGTGCCTGGAGTGTATTAAGGCGGGGCCAAGAGACCCAGTACTTC; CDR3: CAWSVLRRGQETQYF
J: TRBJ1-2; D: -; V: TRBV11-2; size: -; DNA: TGTGCCAGCAGCTTAGCTTCAGCAGCGAACTATGGCTACACCTTC; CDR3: CASSLASAANYGYTF
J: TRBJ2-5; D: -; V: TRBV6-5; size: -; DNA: TGTGCCAGCAGTCCGTCGGACTTAGGAGAGACCCAGTACTTC; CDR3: CASSPSDLGETQYF
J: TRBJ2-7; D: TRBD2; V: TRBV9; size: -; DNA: TGTGCCAGCAGCGCTGAGGGGACGGGAGGGTTCTACGAGCAGTACTTC; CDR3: CASSAEGTGGFYEQYF
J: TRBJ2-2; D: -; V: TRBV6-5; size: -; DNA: TGTGCCAGCACTACTGGACCCGGGGCCGGGGAGCTGTTTTTT; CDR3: CASTTGPGAGELFF
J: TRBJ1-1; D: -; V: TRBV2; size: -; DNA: TGTGCCAGCAGTGTCGACAGGAAGGCTTTCTTT; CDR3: CASSVDRKAFF
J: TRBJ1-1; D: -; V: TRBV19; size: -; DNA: TGTGCCAGTAGTCTCGGACAGACTGAAGCTTTCTTT; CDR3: CASSLGQTEAFF
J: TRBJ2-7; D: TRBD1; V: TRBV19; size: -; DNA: TGTGCCAGTAGTATTCGACAGGGGATAGGCGAGCAGTACTTC; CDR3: CASSIRQGIGEQYF
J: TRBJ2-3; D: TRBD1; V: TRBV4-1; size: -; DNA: TGCGCCAGCAGCCAAGCGGGACAGGGGGCAGGAGATACGCAGTATTTT; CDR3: CASSQAGQGAGDTQYF
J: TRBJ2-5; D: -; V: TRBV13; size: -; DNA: TGTGCCAGCAGCTACGGTTCCCAAGAGACCCAGTACTTC; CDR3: CASSYGSQETQYF
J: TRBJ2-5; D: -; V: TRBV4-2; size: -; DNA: TGTGCCAGCAGCCCCCCGGGGAGGGGGCAAGAGACCCAGTACTTC; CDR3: CASSPPGRGQETQYF
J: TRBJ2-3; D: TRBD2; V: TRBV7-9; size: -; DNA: TGTTCCAGCAGCTTCGGGACTATTACAGATACGCAGTATTTT; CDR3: CSSSFGTITDTQYF
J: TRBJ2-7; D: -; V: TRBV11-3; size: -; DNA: TGTGCCAGCAGCTTAGACGGTCTCTCCTACGAGCAGTACTTC; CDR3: CASSLDGLSYEQYF
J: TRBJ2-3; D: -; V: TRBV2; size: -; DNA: TGTGCCAGCCTTTTCACAGATACGCAGTATTTT; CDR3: CASLFTDTQYF
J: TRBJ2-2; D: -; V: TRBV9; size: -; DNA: TGTGCCAGCAGCGTATATAGCGGGAACACCGGGGAGCTGTTTTTT; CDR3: CASSVYSGNTGELFF
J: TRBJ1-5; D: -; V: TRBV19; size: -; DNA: TGTGCCAGTAGTATGAGAAGGGAGATTTGGTATAGCAATCAGCCCCAGCATTTT; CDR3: CASSMRREIWYSNQPQHF
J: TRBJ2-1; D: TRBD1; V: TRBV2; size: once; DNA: TGTGCCATCCTAGACAGGGGCAATGAGCAGTTCTTC; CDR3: CAILDRGNEQFF
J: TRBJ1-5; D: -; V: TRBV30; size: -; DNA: TGTGCCTGGAGTGGAGGGCGCGATCAGCCCCAGCATTTT; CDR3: CAWSGGRDQPQHF
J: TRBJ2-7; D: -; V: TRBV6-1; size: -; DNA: TGTGCCAGCAGTCTAGGATCCACCTACGAGCAGTACTTC; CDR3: CASSLGSTYEQYF
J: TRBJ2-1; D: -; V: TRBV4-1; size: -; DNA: TGCGCCAGCAGCCGAGAAGACAGATCCAATGAGCAGTTCTTC; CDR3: CASSREDRSNEQFF
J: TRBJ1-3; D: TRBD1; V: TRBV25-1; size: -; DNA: TGTGCCAGCAGTGGGACAGGAGGAAACACCATATATTTT; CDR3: CASSGTGGNTIYF
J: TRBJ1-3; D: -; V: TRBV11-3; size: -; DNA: TGTGCCAGCAGCTTCTCGAGAGGGACTGGAAACCCCATATATTTT; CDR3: CASSFSRGTGNPIYF
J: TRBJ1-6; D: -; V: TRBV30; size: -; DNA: TGTGCCTGGAGTGTACTGGGGAGTCTGGAGAATTCACCCCTCCACTTT; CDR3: CAWSVLGSLENSPLHF
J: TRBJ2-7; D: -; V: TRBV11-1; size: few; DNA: TGTGCCAGCAGCTTAGAAGGGGCCCCCTACGAGCAGTACTTC; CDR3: CASSLEGAPYEQYF
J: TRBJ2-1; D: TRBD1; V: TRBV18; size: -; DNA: TGTGCCAGCTCACCAGGGACAGGGAACAATGAGCAGTTCTTC; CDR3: CASSPGTGNNEQFF